This paragraph covers one T cell receptor (beta chain) sequence. Its specificity is not known. This CDR3 contains 15 residues. CDR1 is SQVTM and CDR2 is ANQGSEA in the germline V gene. V was trimmed by 6 bases and J by 0 bases, leaving 16 bases between them. This record belongs to a study of siplizumab effects on memory and regulatory T cells. Overall study results and limits: Proliferating Tregs' suppressive function in siplizumab cultures went unconfirmed.

Some clones are missing from TCRdb's copy, which holds only in-frame ones; the method was immunoSEQ multiplex PCR. This table has about 110,000 clones, around nine tenths appearing once. This clonotype was sampled from a human donor in good health. The sequenced sample was CD4+ T cells sorted from blood. The rearrangement uses TRBV29-1 and TRBJ2-3; D unclear. CDR3 amino acids: CSVTRHPESTDTQYF. The CDR3 DNA reads as TGCAGCGTCACAAGACACCCAGAAAGCACAGATACGCAGTATTTT.